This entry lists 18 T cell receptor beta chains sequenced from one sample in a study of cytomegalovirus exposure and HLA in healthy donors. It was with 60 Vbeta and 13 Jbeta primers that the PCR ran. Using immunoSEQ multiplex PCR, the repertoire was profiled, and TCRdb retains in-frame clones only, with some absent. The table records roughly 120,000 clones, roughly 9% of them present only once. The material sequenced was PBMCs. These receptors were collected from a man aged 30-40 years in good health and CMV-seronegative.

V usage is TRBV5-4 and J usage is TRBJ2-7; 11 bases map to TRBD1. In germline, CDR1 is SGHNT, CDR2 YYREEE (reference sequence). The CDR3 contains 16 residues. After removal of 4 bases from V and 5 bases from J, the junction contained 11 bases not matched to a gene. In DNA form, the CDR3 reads TGTGCCAGCAGCGCGAAATACCGGACAGGGGGCGACGAGCAGTACTTC. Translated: CASSAKYRTGGDEQYF.

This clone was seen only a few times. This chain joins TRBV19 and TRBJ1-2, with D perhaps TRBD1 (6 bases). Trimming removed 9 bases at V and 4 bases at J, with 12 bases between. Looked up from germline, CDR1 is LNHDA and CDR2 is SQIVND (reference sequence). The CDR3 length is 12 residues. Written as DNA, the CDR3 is TGTGCCAGCCACAACAGGGTCTATGGCTACACCTTC. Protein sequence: CASHNRVYGYTF.

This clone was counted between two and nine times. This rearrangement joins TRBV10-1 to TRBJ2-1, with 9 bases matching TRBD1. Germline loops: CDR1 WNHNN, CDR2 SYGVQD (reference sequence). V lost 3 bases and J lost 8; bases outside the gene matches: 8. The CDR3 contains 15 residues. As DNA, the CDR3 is TGCGCCAGCAGTGACCCCGGGACAGGGCTGTATGAGCAGTTCTTC. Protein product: CASSDPGTGLYEQFF.

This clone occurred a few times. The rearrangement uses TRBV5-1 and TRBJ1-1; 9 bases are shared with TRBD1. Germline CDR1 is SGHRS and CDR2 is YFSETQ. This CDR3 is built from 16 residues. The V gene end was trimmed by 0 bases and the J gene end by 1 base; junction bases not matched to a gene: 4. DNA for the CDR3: TGCGCCAGCAGCTTGGACAGGGGGCGTCCGAACACTGAAGCTTTCTTT. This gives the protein CASSLDRGRPNTEAFF.

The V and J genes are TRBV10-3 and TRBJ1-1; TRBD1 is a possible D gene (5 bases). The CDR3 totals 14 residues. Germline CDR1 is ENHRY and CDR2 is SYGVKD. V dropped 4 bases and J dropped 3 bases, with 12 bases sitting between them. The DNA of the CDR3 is TGTGCCATCAGTGTCACAGGTAGTGACACTGAAGCTTTCTTT. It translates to CAISVTGSDTEAFF.

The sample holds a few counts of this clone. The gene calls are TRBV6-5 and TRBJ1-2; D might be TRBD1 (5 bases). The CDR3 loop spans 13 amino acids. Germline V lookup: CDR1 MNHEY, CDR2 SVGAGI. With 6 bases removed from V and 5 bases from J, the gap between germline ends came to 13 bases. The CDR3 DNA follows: TGTGCCAGCAGCCCCCGACAGCTATATGGCTACACCTTC. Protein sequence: CASSPRQLYGYTF.

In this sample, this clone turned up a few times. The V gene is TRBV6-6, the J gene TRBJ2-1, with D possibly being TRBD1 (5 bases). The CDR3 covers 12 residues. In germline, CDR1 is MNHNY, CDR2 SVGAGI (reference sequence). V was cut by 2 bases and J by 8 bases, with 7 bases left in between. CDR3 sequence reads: CASSYRGDEQFF. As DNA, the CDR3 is TGTGCCAGCAGTTACAGGGGCGATGAGCAGTTCTTC.

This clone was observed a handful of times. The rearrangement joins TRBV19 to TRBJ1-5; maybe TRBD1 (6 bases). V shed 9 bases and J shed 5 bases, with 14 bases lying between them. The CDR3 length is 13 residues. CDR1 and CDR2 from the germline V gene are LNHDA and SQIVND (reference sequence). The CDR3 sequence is CASKHRVDQPQHF. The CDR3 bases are TGTGCCAGCAAACACAGGGTCGATCAGCCCCAGCATTTT.

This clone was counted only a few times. CDR3 sequence reads: CASSRGRDYEQYF. Written as DNA, the CDR3 is TGCGCCAGCAGCCGCGGGAGAGACTACGAGCAGTACTTC. The V gene is TRBV5-1, the J gene TRBJ2-7, with 7 bases aligning to TRBD2. Germline V gene sequence: CDR1 SGHRS, CDR2 YFSETQ. The V segment lost 4 bases and the J segment 3 bases; nucleotides outside the gene matches: 4. The CDR3 is 13 amino acids. Looking up the rest from reference TRBV5-1 and TRBJ2-7 gives the full variable domain: KAGVTQTPRYLIKTRGQQVTLSCSPISGHRSVSWYQQTPGQGLQFLFEYFSETQRNKGNFPGRFSGRQFSNSRSEMNVSTLELGDSALYLCASSRGRDYEQYFGPGTRLTVT.

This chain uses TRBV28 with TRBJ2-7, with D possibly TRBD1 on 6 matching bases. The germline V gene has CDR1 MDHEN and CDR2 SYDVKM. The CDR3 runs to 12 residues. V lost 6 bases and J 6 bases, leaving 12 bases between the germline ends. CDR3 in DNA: TGTGCCAGCAGCACCACAGGGCGCGAGCAGTACTTC. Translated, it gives CASSTTGREQYF.

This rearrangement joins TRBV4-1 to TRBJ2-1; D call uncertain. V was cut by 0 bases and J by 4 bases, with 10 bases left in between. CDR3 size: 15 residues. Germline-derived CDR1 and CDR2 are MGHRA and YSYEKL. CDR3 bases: TGCGCCAGCAGCCAAGACTTCGGCGGTTACAATGAGCAGTTCTTC. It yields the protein CASSQDFGGYNEQFF.

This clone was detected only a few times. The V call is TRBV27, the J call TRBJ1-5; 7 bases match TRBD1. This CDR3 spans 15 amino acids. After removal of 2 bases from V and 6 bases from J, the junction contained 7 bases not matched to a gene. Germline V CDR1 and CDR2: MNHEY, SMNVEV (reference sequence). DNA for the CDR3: TGTGCCAGCAGTTTAGTACAGGGGACGGGTCAGCCCCAGCATTTT. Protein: CASSLVQGTGQPQHF.

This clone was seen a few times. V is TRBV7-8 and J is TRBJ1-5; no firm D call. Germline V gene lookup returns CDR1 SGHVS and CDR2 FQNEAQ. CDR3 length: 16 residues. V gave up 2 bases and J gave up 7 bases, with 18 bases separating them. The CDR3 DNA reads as TGTGCCAGCAGCTTACTAGTTCCCTCGGCCGACCAGCCCCAGCATTTT. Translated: CASSLLVPSADQPQHF.

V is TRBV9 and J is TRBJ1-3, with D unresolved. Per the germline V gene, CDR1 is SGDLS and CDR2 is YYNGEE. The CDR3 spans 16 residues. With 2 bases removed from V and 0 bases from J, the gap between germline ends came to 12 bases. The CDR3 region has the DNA TGTGCCAGCAGCGTCGGGAGGGATGGCTCTGGAAACACCATATATTTT. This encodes CASSVGRDGSGNTIYF.

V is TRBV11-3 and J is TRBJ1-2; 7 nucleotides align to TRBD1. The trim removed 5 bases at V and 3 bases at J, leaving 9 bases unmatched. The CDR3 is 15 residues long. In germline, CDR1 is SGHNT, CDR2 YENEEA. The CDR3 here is CASSPRGRGDYGYTF. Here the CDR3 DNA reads TGTGCCAGCAGCCCAAGGGGGCGCGGGGACTATGGCTACACCTTC.

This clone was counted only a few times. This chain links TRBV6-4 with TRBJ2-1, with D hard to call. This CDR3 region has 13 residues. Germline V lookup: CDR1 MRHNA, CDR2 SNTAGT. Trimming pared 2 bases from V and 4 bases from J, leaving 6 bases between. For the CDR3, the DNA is TGTGCCAGCAGTGACAGGAGATACAATGAGCAGTTCTTC. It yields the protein CASSDRRYNEQFF.

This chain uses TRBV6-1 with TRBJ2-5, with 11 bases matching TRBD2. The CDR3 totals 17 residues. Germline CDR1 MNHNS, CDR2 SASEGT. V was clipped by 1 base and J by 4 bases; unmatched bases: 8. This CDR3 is CASSEGYASGRRETQYF. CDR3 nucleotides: TGTGCCAGCAGTGAAGGTTATGCTAGCGGGAGGAGAGAGACCCAGTACTTC.

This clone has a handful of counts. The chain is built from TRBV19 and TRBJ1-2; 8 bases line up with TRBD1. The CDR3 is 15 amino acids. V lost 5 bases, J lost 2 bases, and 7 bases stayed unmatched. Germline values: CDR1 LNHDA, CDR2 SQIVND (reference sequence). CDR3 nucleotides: TGTGCCAGTAGTCCCCGGCAGGGGGCCAACTATGGCTACACCTTC. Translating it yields CASSPRQGANYGYTF.